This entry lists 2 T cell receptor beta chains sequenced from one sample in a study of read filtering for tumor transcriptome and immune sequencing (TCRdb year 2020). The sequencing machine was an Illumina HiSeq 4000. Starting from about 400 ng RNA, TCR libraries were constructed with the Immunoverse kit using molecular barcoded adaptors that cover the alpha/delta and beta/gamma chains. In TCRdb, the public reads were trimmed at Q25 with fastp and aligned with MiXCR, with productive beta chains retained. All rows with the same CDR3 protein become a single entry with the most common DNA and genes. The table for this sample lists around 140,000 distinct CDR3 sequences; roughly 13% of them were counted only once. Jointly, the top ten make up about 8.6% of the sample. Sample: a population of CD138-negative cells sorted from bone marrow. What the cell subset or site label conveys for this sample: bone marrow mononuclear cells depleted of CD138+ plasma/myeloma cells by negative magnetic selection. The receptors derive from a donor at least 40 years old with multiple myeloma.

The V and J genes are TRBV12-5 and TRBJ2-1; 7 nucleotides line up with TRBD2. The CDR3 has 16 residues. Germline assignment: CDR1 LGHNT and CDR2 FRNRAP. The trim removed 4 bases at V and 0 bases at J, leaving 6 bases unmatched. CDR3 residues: CASGYPSGGSYNEQFF. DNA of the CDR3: TGTGCTAGTGGTTACCCTAGCGGAGGCTCCTACAATGAGCAGTTCTTC.

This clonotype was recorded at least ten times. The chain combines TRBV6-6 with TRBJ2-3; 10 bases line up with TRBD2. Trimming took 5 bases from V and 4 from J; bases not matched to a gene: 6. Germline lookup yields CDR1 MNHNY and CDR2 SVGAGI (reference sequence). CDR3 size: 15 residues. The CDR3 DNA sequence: TGTGCCAGCAGTCAAGAGGGACTAGCGCCAGATACGCAGTATTTT. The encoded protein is CASSQEGLAPDTQYF.